This T cell receptor beta chain was sequenced in a study of T cells in Graves' hyperthyroidism and ophthalmopathy. Amplification yielded TCR beta CDR3 regions, with RNA transcripts as the source. A set of HTBI primers served as the primers for a first-round RT-PCR of the TCR CDR3. TCRdb redid the calling of the multiplex PCR reads with MiXCR, one entry per CDR3 protein. This table has approximately 380,000 distinct CDR3 sequences, roughly 20% appearing once. With respect to this clonotype: Just one base apart from a much larger clone, this may be a read error.

Patients having uncontrolled infection, another autoimmune disease, pregnancy or lactation were not included. The diagnoses drew upon clinical symptoms, serum thyroxine and TRAb, thyroid ultrasound and orbital computed tomography. CDR1 is MNHNS and CDR2 is SASEGT in the germline V gene. After removal of 6 bases from V and 4 bases from J, the junction contained 5 bases not matched to a gene. The CDR3 covers 13 residues. The sequencing sample was made of blood. The chain links TRBV6-1 to TRBJ1-1, with 7 bases aligning to TRBD1. The source of this sequence is a man aged 18 to 30 with Graves' ophthalmopathy. The CDR3 DNA is TGTGCCAGCAGATCGACAGGGATCACTGAAGCTTTCTTT. Protein product: CASRSTGITEAFF.